A selection of T cell receptor beta chains follows, all from one sample in a study of control samples from healthy donors and cancer patients. Clones were sequenced by immunoSEQ multiplex PCR, and TCRdb holds only the in-frame ones, with some missing. The sample has approximately 63,000 clones, approximately 85% seen once; the top ten hold roughly 6%. The source material was blood. Receptors were obtained from a man aged 40-49 years in good health. Both conserved end residues are part of each CDR3. The D gene is left open where the match is weak. Only part of the rows carry a size: once, few, many, or a class if the clone is expanded.

clone size	V gene	J gene	D gene	CDR3 DNA	CDR3 protein
NA	TRBV28	TRBJ1-1	NA	TGTGCCAGCAGGCCCTGGGTAGGGTTTGGCACTGAAGCTTTCTTT	CASRPWVGFGTEAFF
NA	TRBV7-9	TRBJ2-2	TRBD2	TGTGCCAGCAGCCCCGGAGCGGGGGCGATGAGGACCGGGGAGCTGTTTTTT	CASSPGAGAMRTGELFF
NA	TRBV7-5	TRBJ2-7	NA	TGTGCCAGAAGGGGAGGGTTTCGAGAATACGAGCAGTACTTC	CARRGGFREYEQYF
NA	TRBV3-1/TRBV3-2	TRBJ2-1	TRBD2	TGTGCCAGCAGCCAAGGGACTAGGAATTACAATGAGCAGTTCTTC	CASSQGTRNYNEQFF
NA	TRBV6-2/TRBV6-3	TRBJ1-1	NA	TGTGCCAGCAGTTACACACCGAACACTGAAGCTTTCTTT	CASSYTPNTEAFF
few	TRBV9	TRBJ2-3	TRBD2	TGTGCCAGCAGCGACGAACTAGCGGGGGACTCAGATACGCAGTATTTT	CASSDELAGDSDTQYF
NA	TRBV30	TRBJ2-1	TRBD1	TGTGCCTGGAGTGTGTGGGGACAGGGTTACAATGAGCAGTTCTTC	CAWSVWGQGYNEQFF
NA	TRBV30	TRBJ1-5	NA	TGTGCCTGGAGTGCGCAGGAGAATCAGCCCCAGCATTTT	CAWSAQENQPQHF
once	TRBV12-3/TRBV12-4	TRBJ2-1	NA	TGTGCCAGCAGTTTAGGGGGGAATGAGCAGTTCTTC	CASSLGGNEQFF
NA	TRBV9	TRBJ1-2	TRBD1	TGTGCCAGCAGCGGGGGTCGACAGGGGCCGGGGTATGGCTACACCTTC	CASSGGRQGPGYGYTF
NA	TRBV5-1	TRBJ2-7	TRBD2	TGCGCCAGCAGCTTGCGACAGGGGACTAGCGGGAAACTATACGAGCAGTACTTC	CASSLRQGTSGKLYEQYF
few	TRBV5-4	TRBJ1-5	NA	TGTGCCAGCAGCTTGGACAGGGACAATCAGCCCCAGCATTTT	CASSLDRDNQPQHF
NA	TRBV6-5	TRBJ2-3	NA	TGTGCCAGCAGTTACAGGGCCGAGGGTTCAGATACGCAGTATTTT	CASSYRAEGSDTQYF
NA	TRBV19	TRBJ2-1	NA	TGTGCCAGTAGTATAGGGAGGGGTGCCAATGAGCAGTTCTTC	CASSIGRGANEQFF
few	TRBV15	TRBJ2-5	NA	TGTGCCACCAGCAGAGTGGGGGAAGAGACCCAGTACTTC	CATSRVGEETQYF
NA	TRBV19	TRBJ1-5	TRBD1	TGTGCCAGTAGTATTACTACAGGGGGCGGAAATCAGCCCCAGCATTTT	CASSITTGGGNQPQHF
NA	TRBV5-8	TRBJ1-4	NA	TGTGCCAGCAGCTTGGGCCAACGTCGTGTAAAACTGTTTTTT	CASSLGQRRVKLFF
NA	TRBV6-4	TRBJ2-5	TRBD2	TGTGCCAGCAGTCGGGAGGTGATGGAGACCCAGTACTTC	CASSREVMETQYF
NA	TRBV12-3/TRBV12-4	TRBJ1-1	NA	TGTGCCAGCAGTTTGGAGGGGGGCACTGAAGCTTTCTTT	CASSLEGGTEAFF
once	TRBV28	TRBJ1-2	TRBD1	TGTGCCAGCAGTAGACAGGGGGCTCGTGGCTACACCTTC	CASSRQGARGYTF
NA	TRBV27	TRBJ2-1	TRBD2	TGTGCCAGCAGAACTAGCGGGGGTAGAAATGAGCAGTTCTTC	CASRTSGGRNEQFF
NA	TRBV6-5	TRBJ2-7	NA	TGTGCCAGCAGCCCCAGCGGACCGAGCTCCTACGAGCAGTACTTC	CASSPSGPSSYEQYF
NA	TRBV6-6	TRBJ2-1	TRBD2	TGTGCCAGCCACGAAGCGGGATCATTCAAGAATGAGCAGTTCTTC	CASHEAGSFKNEQFF
NA	TRBV7-2	TRBJ1-5	NA	TGTGCCAGCAGCTTAGGTCCCAGGGTGGGTCAGCCCCAGCATTTT	CASSLGPRVGQPQHF
NA	TRBV19	TRBJ1-1	NA	TGTGCCAGTATAGGGGGTGGGGCCTTCACTGAAGCTTTCTTT	CASIGGGAFTEAFF
NA	TRBV10-3	TRBJ1-5	TRBD1	TGTGCCACCTGGACAGGGGGCATGGGCAATCAGCCCCAGCATTTT	CATWTGGMGNQPQHF
NA	TRBV5-8	TRBJ1-2	NA	TGTGCCAGCAGCTTGGGAGAGGGAAGCTACACCTTC	CASSLGEGSYTF
NA	TRBV23-1	TRBJ1-1	NA	TGCGCCAGCAGGACATTCGAGGGGAACACTGAAGCTTTCTTT	CASRTFEGNTEAFF
NA	TRBV6-6	TRBJ1-1	TRBD1	TGTGCCAGCAGCCCCCCGGACAGGTTAAAGACTGAAGCTTTCTTT	CASSPPDRLKTEAFF
NA	TRBV28	TRBJ1-1	NA	TGTGCCAGCAGTTTAAGGACGGGTAACACTGAAGCTTTCTTT	CASSLRTGNTEAFF
NA	TRBV2	TRBJ2-1	TRBD2	TGTGCCAGCAGTGTTCTAGCGGGAGTTGTCAATGAGCAGTTCTTC	CASSVLAGVVNEQFF
NA	TRBV2	TRBJ1-5	NA	TGTGCCAGCAGGGGCCCAGGGACCGCGAGCAATCAGCCCCAGCATTTT	CASRGPGTASNQPQHF
NA	TRBV5-6	TRBJ1-2	NA	TGTGCCAGCAGCTCTCAAAGGACAGTCGTCTATGGCTACACCTTC	CASSSQRTVVYGYTF
NA	TRBV7-9	TRBJ1-2	NA	TGTGCCAGCAGCTTAGGGTCCGTTGGCTACACCTTC	CASSLGSVGYTF
few	TRBV27	TRBJ2-6	TRBD1	TGTGCCAGCAGTTTGTCCGGGACAGGGAATTCTGGGGCCAACGTCCTGACTTTC	CASSLSGTGNSGANVLTF
NA	TRBV6-5	TRBJ2-2	TRBD2	TGTGCCAGCAGCCGACTAGCGGGAGAAACCGGGGAGCTGTTTTTT	CASSRLAGETGELFF
NA	TRBV4-3	TRBJ2-7	NA	TGCGCCAGCAGCCAAGATCGTAGGGCAGGAGCCTACGAGCAGTACTTC	CASSQDRRAGAYEQYF
NA	TRBV7-2	TRBJ2-1	NA	TGTGCCAGCAGCTTAGCCTCCTACAATGAGCAGTTCTTC	CASSLASYNEQFF
NA	TRBV29-1	TRBJ2-4	NA	TGCAGCGGGGGATCTACGTCCAAAAACATTCAGTACTTC	CSGGSTSKNIQYF
NA	TRBV9	TRBJ2-7	NA	TGTGCCAGCAGCGTAGAACAGTTCTCCTACGAGCAGTACTTC	CASSVEQFSYEQYF
once	TRBV27	TRBJ1-2	TRBD1	TGTGCCAGCAGTCCGGACAGGGTTAACTATGGCTACACCTTC	CASSPDRVNYGYTF
NA	TRBV4-3	TRBJ1-2	TRBD1	TGCGCCAGCAGCCAAGTGGATGTTCGACAGGGCGACTATGGCTACACCTTC	CASSQVDVRQGDYGYTF
few	TRBV19	TRBJ1-4	NA	TGTGCCAGTAGTACCCAGGGCTCTAATGAAAAACTGTTTTTT	CASSTQGSNEKLFF
NA	TRBV3-1/TRBV3-2	TRBJ2-2	NA	TGTGCCAGCAGCCGACAGGAAACAGCGAACACCGGGGAGCTGTTTTTT	CASSRQETANTGELFF
few	TRBV6-2/TRBV6-3	TRBJ1-5	NA	TGTGCCAGCAGCACAGGGTATCAGCCCCAGCATTTT	CASSTGYQPQHF
NA	TRBV7-2	TRBJ2-7	NA	TGTGCCAGCAGCTACCCGATACAGTTGGGCTACGAGCAGTACTTC	CASSYPIQLGYEQYF
NA	TRBV6-2/TRBV6-3	TRBJ2-7	NA	TGTGCCAGCAGTTTGGTCTACCCCTACGAGCAGTACTTC	CASSLVYPYEQYF